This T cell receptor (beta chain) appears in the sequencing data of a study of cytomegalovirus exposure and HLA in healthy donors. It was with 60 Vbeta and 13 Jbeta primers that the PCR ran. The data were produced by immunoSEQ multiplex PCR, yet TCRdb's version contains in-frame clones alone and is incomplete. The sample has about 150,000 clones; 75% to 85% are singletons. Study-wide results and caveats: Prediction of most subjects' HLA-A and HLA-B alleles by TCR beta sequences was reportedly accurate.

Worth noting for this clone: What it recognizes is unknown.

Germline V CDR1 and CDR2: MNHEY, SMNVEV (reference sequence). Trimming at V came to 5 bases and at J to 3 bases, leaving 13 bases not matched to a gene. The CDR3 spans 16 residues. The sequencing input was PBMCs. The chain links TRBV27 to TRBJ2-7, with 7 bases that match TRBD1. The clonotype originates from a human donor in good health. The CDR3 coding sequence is TGTGCCAGCAGTCTAGATGGGGACAGCTCCATCTACGAGCAGTACTTC. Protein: CASSLDGDSSIYEQYF.